These 7 T cell receptor beta chains were sequenced from one sample in a study of blood T cell repertoires in COVID-19. Sequenced by immunoSEQ multiplex PCR; TCRdb stores in-frame clones only, minus some. Of approximately 450,000 clones detected, 75% to 90% appear once; the ten largest clones hold roughly 4%. The sample comprised peripheral blood. The source of these receptors is a woman aged 25 to 39 with acute or convalescent COVID-19.

The table lists this clone with a few counts. This sequence joins TRBV5-4 and TRBJ2-1; D is unresolved. The CDR3 runs 13 residues. V was trimmed by 0 bases and J by 5 bases, leaving 6 bases between them. Looked up from germline, CDR1 is SGHNT and CDR2 is YYREEE (reference sequence). The CDR3 here is CASSLVYDNEQFF. DNA of the CDR3: TGTGCCAGCAGCTTGGTCTACGACAATGAGCAGTTCTTC.

The chain links TRBV28 to TRBJ1-5; 8 bases agree with TRBD1. This CDR3 spans 14 amino acids. The trim removed 6 bases at V and 7 bases at J, leaving 8 bases unmatched. The germline CDR1 and CDR2 sequences are MDHEN and SYDVKM. CDR3 protein: CASSHDRGRQPQHF. CDR3 in DNA: TGTGCCAGCAGCCACGACAGGGGAAGGCAGCCCCAGCATTTT.

V is TRBV7-9 and J is TRBJ2-1; D possibly corresponds to TRBD1 (6 bases). CDR3 length: 13 amino acids. Deletions cut 4 bases from V and 6 bases from J, with 10 bases between. Germline CDR1 reads SEHNR; CDR2 reads FQNEAQ (reference sequence). The CDR3 DNA reads as TGTGCCAGCAGCTCCCGGGACACCAATGAGCAGTTCTTC. Translated: CASSSRDTNEQFF.

J is TRBJ2-4 and V is TRBV6-5; 8 bases fit TRBD2. CDR3 length: 12 residues. V dropped 7 bases and J dropped 10; count of bases not matched to a gene: 6. The germline CDR1 and CDR2 sequences are MNHEY and SVGAGI. The CDR3 protein is CASTPVAGIQYF. CDR3 DNA sequence: TGTGCCAGCACACCCGTAGCGGGGATTCAGTACTTC.

The CDR3 is CASGRGGQDTQYF. CDR3 nucleotide sequence: TGCGCCAGCGGGCGGGGGGGCCAAGATACGCAGTATTTT. This chain connects TRBV5-1 to TRBJ2-3; 9 bases align to TRBD2. Trimming took 7 bases from V and 5 from J; bases not matched to a gene: 5. The CDR3 loop spans 13 amino acids. Germline loops: CDR1 SGHRS, CDR2 YFSETQ.

This clone was seen only a few times. This rearrangement joins TRBV5-1 to TRBJ1-4; D may be TRBD1 (6 bases). Per the germline V gene, CDR1 is SGHRS and CDR2 is YFSETQ. The CDR3 runs 14 residues. V was shortened by 5 bases and J by 4 bases, with 12 bases between the two germline ends. The CDR3 is CASSEQGINEKLFF. For the CDR3, the DNA is TGCGCCAGCAGTGAACAGGGCATTAATGAAAAACTGTTTTTT.

The chain employs TRBV5-4 and TRBJ2-7; no firm D call. V was shortened by 1 base and J by 3 bases, with 5 bases between the two germline ends. Germline V gene data show CDR1 as SGHNT and CDR2 as YYREEE (reference sequence). CDR3 length: 12 residues. The CDR3 sequence: CASSLFGYEQYF. DNA of the CDR3: TGTGCCAGCAGCTTGTTCGGCTACGAGCAGTACTTC.